These 27 T cell receptor beta chains were sequenced from one sample in a study of CD8 T cells in ankylosing spondylitis. Via MiXCR, TCRdb re-called the 5' RACE reads, giving one row per CDR3 protein. The sample records about 220,000 distinct CDR3 sequences, roughly 24% being singletons. The sequenced material came from blood, either unsorted or a sorted T cell fraction (not recorded which). Receptors originate from a male donor with ankylosing spondylitis or in good health (not recorded which).

J is TRBJ1-2 and V is TRBV10-3; tentatively, D is TRBD1 (5 bases). The CDR3 covers 14 residues. V gave up 4 bases and J gave up 7 bases, with 16 bases separating them. Germline V gene data show CDR1 as ENHRY and CDR2 as SYGVKD. The CDR3 is CAISVDSLYSGYTF. CDR3 nucleotide sequence: TGTGCCATCAGTGTCGACAGTCTTTATAGTGGCTACACCTTC.

This clonotype has ten or more counts. The chain employs TRBV20-1 and TRBJ2-1, with 9 nucleotides matching TRBD1. Germline lookup yields CDR1 DFQATT and CDR2 SNEGSKA (reference sequence). After removal of 7 bases from V and 6 bases from J, the junction contained 10 bases not matched to a gene. CDR3 size: 14 residues. The CDR3 loop is CSVKQGAGANEQFF. Here the CDR3 DNA reads TGCAGTGTCAAACAGGGGGCTGGTGCCAATGAGCAGTTCTTC.

This clonotype occurred many times. The CDR3 sequence is CASRAGTSGYEQYF. Written as DNA, the CDR3 is TGCGCCAGCAGGGCCGGGACTAGCGGCTACGAGCAGTACTTC. V usage is TRBV10-2 and J usage is TRBJ2-7, with 11 bases that match TRBD2. CDR3 length equals 14 residues. Unmatched junction bases numbered 4, after V lost 6 bases and J lost 3 bases. The germline gives CDR1 WSHSY, CDR2 SAAADI.

Ten or more counts support this clonotype. V is TRBV24-1 and J is TRBJ2-1; D ambiguous. This CDR3 is built from 12 residues. Trimming left V 2 bases short and J 3 bases short, with 1 base between. Germline CDR1 reads KGHDR; CDR2 reads SFDVKD. The CDR3 sequence: CATSDYYNEQFF. CDR3 nucleotide sequence: TGTGCCACCAGTGATTACTACAATGAGCAGTTCTTC.

This chain connects TRBV5-6 to TRBJ1-2, with TRBD1 as a possible D gene (5 bases). This CDR3 is built from 17 residues. CDR1 and CDR2 from the germline V gene are SGHDT and YYEEEE. The V end was cut by 4 bases, the J end by 8 bases, with 27 bases between. The CDR3 DNA follows: TGTGCCAGCAGCCTAATTCGCCGGGACCGACTTGGGGGGGGCTACACCTTC. Its translation is CASSLIRRDRLGGGYTF.

This clonotype was found many times. The rearrangement links TRBV27 to TRBJ2-1; the match to TRBD2 covers 9 bases. This CDR3 comprises 15 residues. Germline values: CDR1 MNHEY, CDR2 SMNVEV (reference sequence). With V trimmed by 6 bases and J by 4 bases, 7 bases remained unmatched. The CDR3 loop is CASRMTSGYYNEQFF. CDR3 sequence (DNA): TGTGCCAGCAGGATGACTAGCGGTTATTACAATGAGCAGTTCTTC.

A remark on this clonotype: A much larger clone lies one base from this, so it may be a read error. The chain carries TRBV21-1 and TRBJ2-1; the DNA was not compared with TRBD1, the D call given in the table. TRBV21-1 counts as a pseudogene. The CDR3 has 13 residues. The CDR3 here is CAGSKTGPNEQFF. The CDR3 nucleotides read TGTGCCGGCAGCAAGACAGGGCCCAATGAGCAGTTCTTC.

The sample holds many counts of this clonotype. CDR3 DNA: TGCGCCAGCAGCCCGGAGTGGCTAGCGGGACACACAGATACGCAGTATTTT. It translates to CASSPEWLAGHTDTQYF. The chain uses TRBV5-1 and TRBJ2-3, with TRBD2 matching over 9 bases. The CDR3 covers 17 residues. Germline V gene lookup returns CDR1 SGHRS and CDR2 YFSETQ. The ends lost 4 bases at V and 2 bases at J; junction bases unmatched: 11. Full variable domain (missing parts from reference TRBV5-1 and TRBJ2-3): KAGVTQTPRYLIKTRGQQVTLSCSPISGHRSVSWYQQTPGQGLQFLFEYFSETQRNKGNFPGRFSGRQFSNSRSEMNVSTLELGDSALYLCASSPEWLAGHTDTQYFGPGTRLTVL.

This clonotype was seen ten or more times. The J gene is TRBJ2-7, the V gene TRBV4-2; D possibly corresponds to TRBD2 (6 bases). V lost 1 base to trimming and J lost 9 bases, with 22 bases between them. Germline-derived CDR1 and CDR2 are LGHNA and YNFKEQ. The CDR3 sequence is 16 residues long. CDR3 coding DNA: TGTGCCAGCAGCCAAGTTGGGGGGTCAGGGCCTGGAAGGCAGTACTTC. This encodes CASSQVGGSGPGRQYF.

The chain couples TRBV29-1 to TRBJ2-1; no reliable D call. CDR1 is SQVTM and CDR2 is ANQGSEA in the germline V gene. V lost 5 bases and J 0 bases, leaving 8 bases between the germline ends. The CDR3 length is 13 residues. CDR3 loop: CSVRSDSYNEQFF. For the CDR3, the DNA is TGCAGCGTTAGGAGCGACTCCTACAATGAGCAGTTCTTC.

The chain couples TRBV20-1 to TRBJ2-1; perhaps TRBD1 as D (5 bases). The germline V gene encodes CDR1 DFQATT and CDR2 SNEGSKA (reference sequence). The CDR3 is 12 residues long. The germline V and J ends were trimmed by 5 bases and 5 bases, with 10 bases remaining between them. CDR3 nucleotides: TGCAGTGCTGATAGGACACACAATGAGCAGTTCTTC. This sequence encodes CSADRTHNEQFF.

This clonotype was seen a single time. The V and J genes are TRBV20-1 and TRBJ2-7; D is possibly TRBD2 (5 bases). V shed 2 bases and J shed 6 bases, with 17 bases lying between them. The CDR3 is 14 residues long. In germline, CDR1 is DFQATT, CDR2 SNEGSKA (reference sequence). CDR3 in amino acids: CSARINEGAGEQYF. DNA of the CDR3: TGCAGTGCTAGAATTAATGAGGGAGCCGGCGAGCAGTACTTC.

The J gene is TRBJ2-1, the V gene TRBV10-3; 7 bases align to TRBD2. Germline CDR1 is ENHRY and CDR2 is SYGVKD. This CDR3 is built from 14 residues. The V segment lost 9 bases and the J segment 3 bases; nucleotides outside the gene matches: 8. The CDR3 DNA sequence: TGTGCCATTCGTCGCGCGGGAGACTACAATGAGCAGTTCTTC. Translated, it gives CAIRRAGDYNEQFF.

In regard to this clonotype: A much larger clonotype is one base distant, so this may be a read error. V and J are TRBV4-2 and TRBJ1-5, with D possibly TRBD1 on 6 matching bases. The CDR3 length is 15 residues. Trimming stripped 3 bases from V and 1 base from J, with 10 bases between. Germline V gives CDR1 LGHNA, CDR2 YNFKEQ. The CDR3 protein is CASSQAQGSNQPQHF. In DNA form, the CDR3 reads TGTGCCAGCAGCCAGGCACAGGGAAGCAATCAGCCCCAGCATTTT.

About this clonotype itself: A much larger clone lies one base from this, so it may be a read error. This rearrangement joins TRBV7-9 to TRBJ2-5; no clear D gene. Germline V CDR1 and CDR2: SEHNR, FQNEAQ (reference sequence). This CDR3 has 12 residues. CDR3 amino acids: CARGPVQEAQYF. CDR3 DNA sequence: TGTGCCAGAGGGCCGGTACAAGAGGCCCAGTACTTC. The full variable domain, with the rest looked up from reference TRBV7-9 and TRBJ2-5, is DTGVSQNPRHKITKRGQNVTFRCDPISEHNRLYWYRQTLGQGPEFLTYFQNEAQLEKSRLLSDRFSAERPKGSFSTLEIQRTEQGDSAMYLCARGPVQEAQYFGPGTRLLVL.

The genes are TRBV7-6 and TRBJ2-5; 8 nucleotides match TRBD2. The ends lost 5 bases at V and 5 bases at J; junction bases unmatched: 7. Per the germline V gene, CDR1 is SGHVS and CDR2 is FNYEAQ. The CDR3 is 14 residues long. This CDR3 is CASSTTSVGETQYF. The CDR3 DNA follows: TGTGCCAGCAGCACGACTAGCGTGGGGGAGACCCAGTACTTC.

This clonotype was recorded at least ten times. CDR3 sequence reads: CASSHYPGTGAYEQYF. The CDR3 DNA reads as TGTGCCAGCAGCCACTATCCCGGGACAGGGGCCTACGAGCAGTACTTC. The chain uses TRBV3-1 and TRBJ2-7, with 10 nucleotides matching TRBD1. Trimming cost V 3 bases and J 2 bases; bases outside gene matches: 7. The CDR3 extends over 16 amino acids. Germline V gene lookup returns CDR1 LGHDT and CDR2 YNNKEL (reference sequence).

This clonotype was observed many times. V gene TRBV7-2 combines with J gene TRBJ1-5; D not certain. V was cut by 4 bases and J by 0 bases, with 4 bases left in between. CDR3 size: 13 residues. Germline V gives CDR1 SGHTA, CDR2 FQGNSA. In DNA form, the CDR3 reads TGTGCCAGCAGCTGGGATAGCAATCAGCCCCAGCATTTT. This sequence encodes CASSWDSNQPQHF.

The chain recombines TRBV20-1 with TRBJ2-1; TRBD2 matches 8 bases. CDR1 and CDR2 from the germline V gene are DFQATT and SNEGSKA (reference sequence). The CDR3 is made up of 13 amino acids. V shed 5 bases, J shed 8 bases, and the junction held 8 bases outside the gene matches. This CDR3 reads CSALPGAGDEQFF. DNA for the CDR3: TGCAGTGCTCTCCCGGGAGCGGGAGATGAGCAGTTCTTC.

V is TRBV20-1 and J is TRBJ2-1, with 8 bases lining up with TRBD1. The J segment lost 5 bases and the V segment lost 3 bases, leaving 6 bases of the junction unmatched. The CDR3 is 14 residues long. Germline lookup yields CDR1 DFQATT and CDR2 SNEGSKA (reference sequence). CDR3 sequence reads: CSARPGGNNNEQFF. The CDR3 DNA reads as TGCAGTGCTAGGCCAGGGGGCAACAACAATGAGCAGTTCTTC.

This clonotype was seen many times. The chain links TRBV9 to TRBJ1-2, with 7 bases identical to TRBD1. CDR3 length: 15 residues. V lost 0 bases, J lost 5 bases, and 7 bases stayed unmatched. The germline gives CDR1 SGDLS, CDR2 YYNGEE. Here the CDR3 reads CASSVESGGLYGYTF. As DNA, the CDR3 is TGTGCCAGCAGCGTAGAATCAGGGGGGCTTTATGGCTACACCTTC.

This clonotype has more than one count but fewer than ten. This rearrangement joins TRBV11-2 to TRBJ2-3; no reliable D call. This CDR3 is 13 amino acids long. Germline CDR1 reads SGHAT; CDR2 reads FQNNGV. Deletions cut 7 bases from V and 2 bases from J, with 10 bases between. The CDR3 DNA reads as TGTGCCAGCACCGGACCAAACACAGATACGCAGTATTTT. Residues: CASTGPNTDTQYF.

This clonotype was detected only a few times. V usage is TRBV6-2 or TRBV6-3 and J usage is TRBJ2-1; D not certain. This CDR3 is 14 amino acids long. The V end lost 5 bases, the J end lost 6 bases, and 14 bases lay between the germline ends. The V gene's germline CDR1 is MNHEY and CDR2 SVGEGT. The CDR3 spells CASSPLRTGNEQFF. The DNA of the CDR3 is TGTGCCAGCAGTCCTCTTAGGACGGGCAATGAGCAGTTCTTC.

This clonotype was seen ten or more times. J is TRBJ1-3 and V is TRBV29-1, with D possibly being TRBD1 (5 bases). V gave up 3 bases and J gave up 3 bases, with 9 bases separating them. This CDR3 region has 13 residues. CDR1 is SQVTM, CDR2 ANQGSEA, per germline. CDR3: CSVEEGVGNTIYF. CDR3 nucleotides: TGCAGCGTTGAGGAAGGGGTTGGAAACACCATATATTTT.

This clonotype was seen a few times. The chain has TRBV12-3 or TRBV12-4 and TRBJ2-1, with 10 nucleotides matching TRBD2. The ends lost 6 bases at V and 8 bases at J; junction bases unmatched: 7. This CDR3 region has 14 residues. CDR3 residues: CASSLTSGPDEQFF. The CDR3 coding sequence is TGTGCCAGCAGCCTGACTAGCGGGCCGGATGAGCAGTTCTTC.

J is TRBJ2-3 and V is TRBV29-1; 8 nucleotides match TRBD2. The V gene end was trimmed by 8 bases and the J gene end by 4 bases; junction bases not matched to a gene: 17. Germline CDR1 is SQVTM and CDR2 is ANQGSEA. The CDR3 is made up of 16 amino acids. The CDR3 loop reads CSLKGGLAGKADTQYF. Here the CDR3 DNA reads TGCAGCTTAAAAGGCGGATTAGCGGGAAAGGCAGATACGCAGTATTTT.

This clonotype was seen more than once but under ten times. The rearrangement links TRBV20-1 to TRBJ1-6; a possible D gene is TRBD1 (6 bases). The germline CDR1 and CDR2 sequences are DFQATT and SNEGSKA (reference sequence). The ends were cut back, 5 bases at V and 7 bases at J, with 18 bases in the middle. The CDR3 loop spans 15 amino acids. CDR3 amino acids: CSAEGGGARNSPLHF. The DNA for the CDR3 is TGCAGTGCTGAAGGGGGGGGGGCGAGGAATTCACCCCTCCACTTT.